The 4 T cell receptor beta chains presented below share a single source sample, sequenced in a study of shared clonotypes between healthy human individuals. The assay was immunoSEQ multiplex PCR, and TCRdb's table has in-frame clones only and misses some. The profile shows more than 2 million clones, roughly 95% of them singletons. The specimen sequenced was naive CD4+ T cells sorted from blood. The subset was: CD45RA+ positively selected. The receptors stem from a man aged 18 to 30 in good health.

The V and J genes are TRBV6-1 and TRBJ2-3, with TRBD1 identical over 8 bases. The CDR3 runs to 15 residues. CDR1 is MNHNS, CDR2 SASEGT, per germline. The ends lost 6 bases at V and 3 bases at J; junction bases unmatched: 8. DNA of the CDR3: TGTGCCAGCAGGAACGGACAGGGTTCGACAGATACGCAGTATTTT. Protein sequence: CASRNGQGSTDTQYF.

The V gene is TRBV6-1, the J gene TRBJ2-7, with 9 nucleotides matching TRBD1. Germline trimming cut 4 bases from V and 0 bases from J; bases unmatched to any gene: 4. This CDR3 comprises 15 residues. Germline CDR1 reads MNHNS; CDR2 reads SASEGT. The DNA for the CDR3 is TGTGCCAGCAGTGCGGACAGGGGACGCTCCTACGAGCAGTACTTC. Translation: CASSADRGRSYEQYF.

The chain couples TRBV18 to TRBJ2-3, with 9 nucleotides matching TRBD1. V shed 5 bases and J 4 bases; nucleotides not matched to a gene: 7. The germline gives CDR1 KGHSH, CDR2 LQKENI. This CDR3 contains 15 residues. As DNA, the CDR3 is TGTGCCAGCTCAGCCGGAACAGGGGGCCCAGATACGCAGTATTTT. Translation: CASSAGTGGPDTQYF.

The chain employs TRBV6-6 and TRBJ2-2; D remains unclear. The CDR3 spans 15 residues. Germline loops: CDR1 MNHNY, CDR2 SVGAGI (reference sequence). Trimming took 4 bases from V and 1 from J, leaving 10 bases between them. This chain's CDR3 is CASSSRTQNTGELFF. Here the CDR3 DNA reads TGTGCCAGCAGTTCGAGGACGCAGAACACCGGGGAGCTGTTTTTT.